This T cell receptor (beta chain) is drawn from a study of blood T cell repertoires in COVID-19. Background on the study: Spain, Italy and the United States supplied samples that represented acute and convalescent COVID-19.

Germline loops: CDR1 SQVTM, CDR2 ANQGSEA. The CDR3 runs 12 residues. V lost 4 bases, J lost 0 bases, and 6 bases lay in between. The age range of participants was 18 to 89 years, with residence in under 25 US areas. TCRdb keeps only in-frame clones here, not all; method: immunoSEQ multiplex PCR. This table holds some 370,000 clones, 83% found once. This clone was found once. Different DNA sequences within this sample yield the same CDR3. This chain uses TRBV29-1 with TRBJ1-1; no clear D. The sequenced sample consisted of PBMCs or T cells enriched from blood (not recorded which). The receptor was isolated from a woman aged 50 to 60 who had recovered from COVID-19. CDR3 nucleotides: TGCAGCGTTGGTCAGATGAACACTGAAGCTTTCTTT. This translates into CSVGQMNTEAFF.